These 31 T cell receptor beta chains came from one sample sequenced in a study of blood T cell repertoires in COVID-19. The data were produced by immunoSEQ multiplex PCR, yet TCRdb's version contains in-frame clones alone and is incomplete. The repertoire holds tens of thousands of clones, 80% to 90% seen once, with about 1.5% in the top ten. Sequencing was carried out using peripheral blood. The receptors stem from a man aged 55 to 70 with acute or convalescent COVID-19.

CDR3: CASSSPLGQGLSTEAFF. DNA for the CDR3: TGTGCCAGCAGTTCTCCCCTCGGACAGGGCCTTTCCACTGAAGCTTTCTTT. This chain links TRBV28 with TRBJ1-1; the match to TRBD1 covers 8 bases. The CDR3 is 17 amino acids. Germline CDR1 MDHEN, CDR2 SYDVKM. Trimming removed 4 bases from V and 4 bases from J; junction bases left unmatched: 14. Full variable domain (missing parts from reference TRBV28 and TRBJ1-1): DVKVTQSSRYLVKRTGEKVFLECVQDMDHENMFWYRQDPGLGLRLIYFSYDVKMKEKGDIPEGYSVSREKKERFSLILESASTNQTSMYLCASSSPLGQGLSTEAFFGQGTRLTVV.

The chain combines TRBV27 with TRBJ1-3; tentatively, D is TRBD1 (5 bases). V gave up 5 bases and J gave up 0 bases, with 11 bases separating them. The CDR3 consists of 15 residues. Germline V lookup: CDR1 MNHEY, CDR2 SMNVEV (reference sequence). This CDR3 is CASSAAGNSGNTIYF. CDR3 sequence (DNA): TGTGCCAGCAGTGCCGCAGGGAACTCTGGAAACACCATATATTTT.

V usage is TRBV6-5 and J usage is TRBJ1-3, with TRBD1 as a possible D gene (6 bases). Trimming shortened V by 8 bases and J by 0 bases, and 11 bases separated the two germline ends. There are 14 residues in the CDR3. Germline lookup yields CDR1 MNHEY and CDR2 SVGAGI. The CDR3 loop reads CASQVGGSGNTIYF. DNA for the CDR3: TGTGCCAGCCAAGTAGGGGGCTCTGGAAACACCATATATTTT.

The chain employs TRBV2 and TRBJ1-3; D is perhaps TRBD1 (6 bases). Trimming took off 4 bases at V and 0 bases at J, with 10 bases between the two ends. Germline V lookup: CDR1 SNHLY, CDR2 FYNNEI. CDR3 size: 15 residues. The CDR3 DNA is TGTGCCAGCAGTGGGACAGTGATCTCTGGAAACACCATATATTTT. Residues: CASSGTVISGNTIYF.

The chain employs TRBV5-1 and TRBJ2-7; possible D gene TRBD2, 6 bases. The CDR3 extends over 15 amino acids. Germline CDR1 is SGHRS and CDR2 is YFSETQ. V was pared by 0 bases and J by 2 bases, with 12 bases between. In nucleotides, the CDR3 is TGCGCCAGCAGCTTGGTACTCGGGGGTACCTACGAGCAGTACTTC. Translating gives CASSLVLGGTYEQYF.

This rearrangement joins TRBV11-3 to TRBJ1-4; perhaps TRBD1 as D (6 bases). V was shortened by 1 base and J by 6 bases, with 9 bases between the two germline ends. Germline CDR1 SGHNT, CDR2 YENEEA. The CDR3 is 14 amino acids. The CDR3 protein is CASSLGGQYEKLFF. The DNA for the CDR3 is TGTGCCAGCAGCTTAGGGGGGCAGTATGAAAAACTGTTTTTT.

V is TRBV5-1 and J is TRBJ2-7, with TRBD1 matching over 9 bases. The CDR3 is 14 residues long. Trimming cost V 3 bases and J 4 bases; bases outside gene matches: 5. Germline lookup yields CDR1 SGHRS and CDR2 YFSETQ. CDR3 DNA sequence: TGCGCCAGCAGCTCCGGGACAGGGAGATACGAGCAGTACTTC. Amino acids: CASSSGTGRYEQYF.

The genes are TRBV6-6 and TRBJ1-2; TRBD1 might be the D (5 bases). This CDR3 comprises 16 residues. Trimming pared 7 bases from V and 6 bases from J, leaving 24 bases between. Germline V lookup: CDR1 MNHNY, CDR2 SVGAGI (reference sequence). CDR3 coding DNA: TGTGCCAGCACCCCGCGTCGAGGCAGGGTCACTCATGGCTACACCTTC. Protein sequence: CASTPRRGRVTHGYTF.

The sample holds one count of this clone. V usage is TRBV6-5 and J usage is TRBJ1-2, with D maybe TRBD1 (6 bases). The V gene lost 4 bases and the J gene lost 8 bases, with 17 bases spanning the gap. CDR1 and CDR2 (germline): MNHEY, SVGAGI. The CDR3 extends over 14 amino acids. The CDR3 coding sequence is TGTGCCAGCAGTTTTATAGGGCCCACAGGGGGCTACACCTTC. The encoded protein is CASSFIGPTGGYTF.

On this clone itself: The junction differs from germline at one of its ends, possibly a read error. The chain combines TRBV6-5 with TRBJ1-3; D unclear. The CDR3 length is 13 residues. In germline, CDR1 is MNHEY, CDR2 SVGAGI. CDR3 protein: CAGSSFSGNTIYF. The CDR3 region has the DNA TGTGCCGGCAGTTCCTTTTCTGGAAACACCATATATTTT.

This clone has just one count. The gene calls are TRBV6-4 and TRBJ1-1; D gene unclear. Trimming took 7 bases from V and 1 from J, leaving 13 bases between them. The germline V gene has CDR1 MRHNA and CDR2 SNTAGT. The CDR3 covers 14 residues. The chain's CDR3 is CASKSAPSNTEAFF. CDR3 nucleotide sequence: TGTGCCAGCAAATCCGCGCCCTCGAACACTGAAGCTTTCTTT.

The DNA for the CDR3 is TGTGCCAGCAGCCCAGACCCCCGGGACAGGCTCAACACCGGGGAGCTGTTTTTT. Protein product: CASSPDPRDRLNTGELFF. This chain links TRBV7-9 with TRBJ2-2, with 8 bases identical to TRBD1. This CDR3 region has 18 residues. Germline V CDR1 and CDR2: SEHNR, FQNEAQ (reference sequence). V was clipped by 5 bases and J by 2 bases; unmatched bases: 13.

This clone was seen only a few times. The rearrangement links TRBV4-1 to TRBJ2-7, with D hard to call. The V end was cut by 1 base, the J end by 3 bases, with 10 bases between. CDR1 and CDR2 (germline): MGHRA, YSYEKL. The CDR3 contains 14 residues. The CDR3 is CASSQVITVYEQYF. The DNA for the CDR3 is TGCGCCAGCAGCCAAGTGATAACAGTCTACGAGCAGTACTTC.

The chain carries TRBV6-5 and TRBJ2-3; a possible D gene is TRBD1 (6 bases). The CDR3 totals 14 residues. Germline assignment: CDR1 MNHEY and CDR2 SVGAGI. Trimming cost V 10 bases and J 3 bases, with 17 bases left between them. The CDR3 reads CATSFGTLTDTQYF. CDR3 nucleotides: TGTGCCACTAGTTTCGGGACATTAACAGATACGCAGTATTTT.

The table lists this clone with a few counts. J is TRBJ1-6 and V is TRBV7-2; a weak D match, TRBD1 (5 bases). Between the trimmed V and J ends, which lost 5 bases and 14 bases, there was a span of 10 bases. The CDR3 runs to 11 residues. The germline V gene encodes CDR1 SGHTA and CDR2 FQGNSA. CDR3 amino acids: CASSPGQTLHF. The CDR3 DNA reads TGTGCCAGCAGCCCAGGACAAACCCTCCACTTT.

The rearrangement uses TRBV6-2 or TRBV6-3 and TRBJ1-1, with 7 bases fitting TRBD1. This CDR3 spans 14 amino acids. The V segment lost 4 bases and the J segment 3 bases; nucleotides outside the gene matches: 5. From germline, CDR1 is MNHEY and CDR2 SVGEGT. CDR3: CASSFLTGDTEAFF. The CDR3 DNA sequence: TGTGCCAGCAGTTTTCTTACAGGGGACACTGAAGCTTTCTTT.

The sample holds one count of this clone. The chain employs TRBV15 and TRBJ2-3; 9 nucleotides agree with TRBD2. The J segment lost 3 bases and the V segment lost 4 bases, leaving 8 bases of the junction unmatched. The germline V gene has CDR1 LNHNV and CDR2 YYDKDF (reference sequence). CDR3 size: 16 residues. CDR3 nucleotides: TGTGCCACCAGCAAACAGGGTAGCGGGGGTACAGATACGCAGTATTTT. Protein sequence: CATSKQGSGGTDTQYF.

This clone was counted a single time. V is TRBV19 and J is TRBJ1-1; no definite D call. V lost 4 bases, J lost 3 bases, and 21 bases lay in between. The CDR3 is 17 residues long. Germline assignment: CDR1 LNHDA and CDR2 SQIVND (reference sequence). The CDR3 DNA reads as TGTGCCAGTAGTACCCCTCGCCTTCCGAGCGTCGACACTGAAGCTTTCTTT. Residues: CASSTPRLPSVDTEAFF.

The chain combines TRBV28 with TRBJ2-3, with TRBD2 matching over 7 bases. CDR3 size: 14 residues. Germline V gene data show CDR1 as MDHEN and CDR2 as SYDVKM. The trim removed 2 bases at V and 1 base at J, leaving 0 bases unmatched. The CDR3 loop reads CASSLAGGTDTQYF. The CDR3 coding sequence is TGTGCCAGCAGTTTAGCGGGGGGCACAGATACGCAGTATTTT.

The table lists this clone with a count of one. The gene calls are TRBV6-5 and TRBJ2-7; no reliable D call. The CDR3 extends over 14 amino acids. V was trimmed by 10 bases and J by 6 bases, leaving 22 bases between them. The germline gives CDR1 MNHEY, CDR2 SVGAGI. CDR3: CATTPGGRIGEQYF. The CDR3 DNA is TGTGCCACCACACCCGGCGGCAGAATAGGCGAGCAGTACTTC.

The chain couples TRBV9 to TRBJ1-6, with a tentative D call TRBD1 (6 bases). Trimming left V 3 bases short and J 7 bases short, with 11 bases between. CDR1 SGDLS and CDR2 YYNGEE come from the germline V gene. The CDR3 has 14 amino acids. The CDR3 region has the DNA TGTGCCAGCAGCGCCGGACAGAAGAATTCACCCCTCCACTTT. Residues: CASSAGQKNSPLHF.

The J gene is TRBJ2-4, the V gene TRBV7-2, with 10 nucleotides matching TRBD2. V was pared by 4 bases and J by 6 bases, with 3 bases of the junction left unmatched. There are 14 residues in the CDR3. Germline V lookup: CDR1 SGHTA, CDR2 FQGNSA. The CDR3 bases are TGTGCCAGCAGCTCATTAGCGGGGGGAAACATTCAGTACTTC. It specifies CASSSLAGGNIQYF.

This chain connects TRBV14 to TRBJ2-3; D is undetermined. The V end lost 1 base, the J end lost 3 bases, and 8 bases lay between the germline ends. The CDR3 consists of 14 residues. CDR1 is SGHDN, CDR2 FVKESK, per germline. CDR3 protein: CASSQVQLTDTQYF. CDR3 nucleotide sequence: TGTGCCAGCAGCCAAGTACAGTTAACAGATACGCAGTATTTT.

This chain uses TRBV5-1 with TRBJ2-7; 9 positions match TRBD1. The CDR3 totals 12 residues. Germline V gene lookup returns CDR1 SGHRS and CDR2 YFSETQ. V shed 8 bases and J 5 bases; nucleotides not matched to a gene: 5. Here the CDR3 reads CASRDRADEQYF. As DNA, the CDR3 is TGCGCCAGTCGGGACAGGGCGGACGAGCAGTACTTC.

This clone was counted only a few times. Written as DNA, the CDR3 is TGTGCCACCAGCAGAGATCTAGGGACAGGGAACACTGAAGCTTTCTTT. It translates to CATSRDLGTGNTEAFF. The chain links TRBV15 to TRBJ1-1; 8 bases match TRBD1. The CDR3 totals 16 residues. CDR1 LNHNV and CDR2 YYDKDF come from the germline V gene (reference sequence). The trim removed 0 bases at V and 1 base at J, leaving 4 bases unmatched.

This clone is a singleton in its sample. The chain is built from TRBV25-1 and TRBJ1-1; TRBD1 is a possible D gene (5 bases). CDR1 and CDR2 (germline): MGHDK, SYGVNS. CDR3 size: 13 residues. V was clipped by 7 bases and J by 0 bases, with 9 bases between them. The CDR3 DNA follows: TGTGCCAGCATGGGGCAGATGAACACTGAAGCTTTCTTT. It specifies CASMGQMNTEAFF.

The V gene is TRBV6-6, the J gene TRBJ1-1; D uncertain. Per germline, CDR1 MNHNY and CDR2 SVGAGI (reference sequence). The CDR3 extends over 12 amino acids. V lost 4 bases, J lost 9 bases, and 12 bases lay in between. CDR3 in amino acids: CASSSLTPKAFF. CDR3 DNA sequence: TGTGCCAGCAGTTCTCTGACTCCTAAAGCTTTCTTT.

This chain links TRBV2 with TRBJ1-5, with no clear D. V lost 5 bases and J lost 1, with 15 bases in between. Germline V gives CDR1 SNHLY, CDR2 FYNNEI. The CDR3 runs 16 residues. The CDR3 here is CASSPPAGVSNQPQHF. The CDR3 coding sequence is TGTGCCAGCAGTCCCCCTGCGGGAGTAAGCAATCAGCCCCAGCATTTT.

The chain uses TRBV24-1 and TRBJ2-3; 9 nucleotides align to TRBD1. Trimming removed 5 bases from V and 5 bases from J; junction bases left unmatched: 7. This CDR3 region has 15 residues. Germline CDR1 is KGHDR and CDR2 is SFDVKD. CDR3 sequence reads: CATSGGTGTIDTQYF. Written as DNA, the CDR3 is TGTGCCACCAGTGGAGGGACAGGGACTATAGATACGCAGTATTTT.

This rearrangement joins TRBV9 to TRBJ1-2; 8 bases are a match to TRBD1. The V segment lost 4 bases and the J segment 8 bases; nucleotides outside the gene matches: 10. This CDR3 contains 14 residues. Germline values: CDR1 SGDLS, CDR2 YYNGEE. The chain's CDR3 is CASSLRTGSFGYTF. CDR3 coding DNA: TGTGCCAGCAGCCTAAGGACAGGGTCATTCGGCTACACCTTC.

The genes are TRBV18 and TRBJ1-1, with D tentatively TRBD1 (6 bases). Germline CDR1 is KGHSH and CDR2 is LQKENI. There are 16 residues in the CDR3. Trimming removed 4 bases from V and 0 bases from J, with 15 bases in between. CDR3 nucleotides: TGTGCCAGCTCACTCCTACAGGGCCCTCTGAACACTGAAGCTTTCTTT. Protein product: CASSLLQGPLNTEAFF.